The 16 T cell receptor beta chains presented below share a single source sample, sequenced in a study of T cells after yellow fever vaccination. Each CDR3 protein gets one entry after TCRdb re-called the 5' RACE reads with MiXCR. The sample consists of 120,000 or so distinct CDR3 sequences, almost 9% of them appearing once. The source was CD8+ T cells sorted from PBMCs, collected on the day of the yellow fever booster vaccination. The receptors stem from a man between 18 and 29 years old who received the YFV17D yellow fever vaccine.

The chain uses TRBV10-2 and TRBJ2-3; the match to TRBD2 covers 12 bases. J gave up 5 bases and V 7 bases, and 4 bases lay outside the gene matches. The CDR3 totals 14 residues. Germline V gene lookup returns CDR1 WSHSY and CDR2 SAAADI. The CDR3 sequence is CASTSGGVVDTQYF. The CDR3 nucleotides are TGCGCCAGCACTAGCGGGGGGGTGGTAGATACGCAGTATTTT.

The table lists this clonotype with a few counts. The V call is TRBV7-6, the J call TRBJ2-7; possible D gene TRBD2, 6 bases. V was shortened by 8 bases and J by 2 bases, with 16 bases between the two germline ends. CDR1 and CDR2 from the germline V gene are SGHVS and FNYEAQ. This CDR3 is 14 amino acids long. This CDR3 reads CASAISGSPYEQYF. The CDR3 nucleotides are TGTGCCAGCGCGATTAGCGGCTCCCCCTACGAGCAGTACTTC.

This clonotype was counted between two and nine times. The gene calls are TRBV4-3 and TRBJ2-1; 7 positions match TRBD1. The CDR3 has 17 residues. J lost 5 bases, V lost 0 bases, and 10 bases had no gene match. CDR1 is LGHNA, CDR2 YSLEER, per germline. The CDR3 region has the DNA TGCGCCAGCAGCCAAGATGAGACAGGGTACTTACACAATGAGCAGTTCTTC. Its translation is CASSQDETGYLHNEQFF.

This clonotype has a handful of counts. This CDR3 is CASSVLFSSDEQFF. The CDR3 DNA reads TGTGCCAGCAGCGTTTTGTTTAGCAGCGATGAGCAGTTCTTC. This chain links TRBV9 with TRBJ2-1; no clear D gene. The CDR3 has 14 residues. Deletions cut 2 bases from V and 8 bases from J, with 14 bases between. Germline V gives CDR1 SGDLS, CDR2 YYNGEE.

This clonotype was detected ten times or more. The chain links TRBV5-1 to TRBJ2-7; the match to TRBD1 covers 10 bases. This CDR3 contains 15 residues. After removal of 0 bases from V and 5 bases from J, the junction contained 5 bases not matched to a gene. Germline V gene data show CDR1 as SGHRS and CDR2 as YFSETQ. The CDR3 spells CASSLEGQGSDEQYF. CDR3 DNA: TGCGCCAGCAGCTTGGAGGGACAGGGGAGTGACGAGCAGTACTTC.

This clonotype was picked up a small number of times. The chain couples TRBV6-5 to TRBJ2-3; D is possibly TRBD2 (6 bases). The germline gives CDR1 MNHEY, CDR2 SVGAGI. This CDR3 is built from 16 residues. V lost 2 bases, J lost 1 base, and 13 bases lay in between. The CDR3 here is CASSYEWGVGTDTQYF. The CDR3 region has the DNA TGTGCCAGCAGTTACGAGTGGGGGGTTGGCACAGATACGCAGTATTTT.

There are many counts of this clonotype. The chain carries TRBV29-1 and TRBJ2-7; D possibly corresponds to TRBD2 (6 bases). The V end was cut by 0 bases, the J end by 0 bases, with 12 bases between. This CDR3 has 15 residues. The germline CDR1 and CDR2 sequences are SQVTM and ANQGSEA. This CDR3 is CSVEDGGESSYEQYF. The CDR3 DNA sequence: TGCAGCGTTGAAGATGGAGGGGAAAGCTCCTACGAGCAGTACTTC.

The chain recombines TRBV9 with TRBJ2-3, with D maybe TRBD2 (6 bases). Between the trimmed V and J ends, which lost 5 bases and 9 bases, there was a span of 22 bases. Per the germline V gene, CDR1 is SGDLS and CDR2 is YYNGEE. The CDR3 totals 15 residues. Here the CDR3 DNA reads TGTGCCAGCAGGAAAGGGCTAGATGTGGCGGGGACGCAGTATTTT. It encodes CASRKGLDVAGTQYF.

This clonotype came up a few times. The chain employs TRBV4-1 and TRBJ2-5; 9 positions match TRBD1. Trimming cost V 5 bases and J 5 bases; bases outside gene matches: 9. The CDR3 loop spans 15 amino acids. Looked up from germline, CDR1 is MGHRA and CDR2 is YSYEKL. The CDR3 sequence: CASSSTGGLSETQYF. The CDR3 region has the DNA TGCGCCAGCAGCTCGACAGGGGGTCTATCGGAGACCCAGTACTTC.

The chain employs TRBV15 and TRBJ2-2; a possible D gene is TRBD2 (7 bases). The germline V gene encodes CDR1 LNHNV and CDR2 YYDKDF (reference sequence). Trimming cost V 9 bases and J 4 bases, with 9 bases left between them. This CDR3 is built from 12 residues. In nucleotides, the CDR3 is TGTGCCACAGGGGGGGGCACCGGGGAGCTGTTTTTT. Protein sequence: CATGGGTGELFF.

The genes are TRBV7-3 and TRBJ1-1; D not resolved. Germline V CDR1 and CDR2: SGHTA, FQGTGA. The CDR3 has 18 amino acids. V lost 1 base to trimming and J lost 3 bases, with 21 bases between them. CDR3 DNA: TGTGCCAGCAGCTTAATCGGGCGGCTGAGCTTGATGGACACTGAAGCTTTCTTT. Encoded protein: CASSLIGRLSLMDTEAFF.

This clonotype was seen only a few times. The chain carries TRBV27 and TRBJ2-2, with 10 bases fitting TRBD1. The trim removed 3 bases at V and 4 bases at J, leaving 5 bases unmatched. The CDR3 spans 16 residues. Per the germline V gene, CDR1 is MNHEY and CDR2 is SMNVEV (reference sequence). Written as DNA, the CDR3 is TGTGCCAGCAGTTTTCTCGACAGGGGGCTCACCGGGGAGCTGTTTTTT. Translated, it gives CASSFLDRGLTGELFF.

This clonotype has more than one count but fewer than ten. The chain employs TRBV6-6 and TRBJ1-1; D is unresolved. Trimming pared 5 bases from V and 8 bases from J, leaving 9 bases between. The CDR3 is 11 residues long. Per the germline V gene, CDR1 is MNHNY and CDR2 is SVGAGI (reference sequence). The CDR3 sequence: CASSPPGEAFF. In nucleotides, the CDR3 is TGTGCCAGCAGTCCGCCGGGCGAAGCTTTCTTT.

The chain employs TRBV29-1 and TRBJ1-4, with no clear D. The CDR3 is 11 residues long. Between the trimmed V and J ends, which lost 3 bases and 6 bases, there was a span of 5 bases. The germline V gene encodes CDR1 SQVTM and CDR2 ANQGSEA. The CDR3 coding sequence is TGCAGCGTTGAGAAATATGAAAAACTGTTTTTT. It translates to CSVEKYEKLFF.

This chain links TRBV9 with TRBJ1-2, with TRBD1 matching over 10 bases. The CDR3 totals 15 residues. V dropped 3 bases and J dropped 4; count of bases not matched to a gene: 6. Germline values: CDR1 SGDLS, CDR2 YYNGEE. The DNA of the CDR3 is TGTGCCAGCAGCGCGACAGGGGGCAAGGGCTATGGCTACACCTTC. Protein sequence: CASSATGGKGYGYTF.

This chain connects TRBV11-2 to TRBJ2-7, with a tentative D call TRBD2 (5 bases). The CDR3 covers 15 residues. CDR1 and CDR2 from the germline V gene are SGHAT and FQNNGV. Trimming cost V 4 bases and J 4 bases, with 17 bases left between them. CDR3 nucleotides: TGTGCCAGCAGCTCCACTTCCCGTGGCGGGTACGAGCAGTACGTC. This codes for CASSSTSRGGYEQYV.